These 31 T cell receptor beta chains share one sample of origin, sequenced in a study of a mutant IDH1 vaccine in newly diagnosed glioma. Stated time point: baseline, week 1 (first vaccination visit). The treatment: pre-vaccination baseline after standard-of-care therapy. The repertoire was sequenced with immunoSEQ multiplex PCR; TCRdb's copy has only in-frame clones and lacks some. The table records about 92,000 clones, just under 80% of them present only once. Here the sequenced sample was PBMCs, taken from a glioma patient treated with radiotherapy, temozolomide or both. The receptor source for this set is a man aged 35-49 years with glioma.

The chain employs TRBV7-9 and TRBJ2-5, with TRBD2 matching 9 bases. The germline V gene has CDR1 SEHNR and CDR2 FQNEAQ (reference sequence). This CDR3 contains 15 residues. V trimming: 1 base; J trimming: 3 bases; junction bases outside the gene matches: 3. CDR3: CASSLEASGEETQYF. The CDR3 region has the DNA TGTGCCAGCAGCTTAGAGGCTAGCGGGGAAGAGACCCAGTACTTC.

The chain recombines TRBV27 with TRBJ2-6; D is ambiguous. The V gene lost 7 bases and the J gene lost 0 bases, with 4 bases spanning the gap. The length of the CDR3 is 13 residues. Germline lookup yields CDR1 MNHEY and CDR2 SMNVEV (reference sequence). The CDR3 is CASKVSGANVLTF. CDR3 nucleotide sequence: TGTGCCAGCAAGGTCTCTGGGGCCAACGTCCTGACTTTC.

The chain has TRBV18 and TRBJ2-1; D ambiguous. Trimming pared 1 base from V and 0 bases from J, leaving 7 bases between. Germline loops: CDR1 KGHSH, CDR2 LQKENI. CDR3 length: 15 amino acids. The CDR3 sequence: CASSPRGPSYNEQFF. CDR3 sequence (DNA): TGTGCCAGCTCACCACGGGGTCCCTCCTACAATGAGCAGTTCTTC.

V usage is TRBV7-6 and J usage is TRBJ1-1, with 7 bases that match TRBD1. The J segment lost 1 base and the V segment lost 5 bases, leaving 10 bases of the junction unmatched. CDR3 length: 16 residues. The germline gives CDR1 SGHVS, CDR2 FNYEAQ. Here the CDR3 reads CASSPLPGTENTEAFF. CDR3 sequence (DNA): TGTGCCAGCAGCCCCCTCCCCGGGACAGAGAACACTGAAGCTTTCTTT. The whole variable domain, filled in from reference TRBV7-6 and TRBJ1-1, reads GAGVSQSPRYKVTKRGQDVALRCDPISGHVSLYWYRQALGQGPEFLTYFNYEAQQDKSGLPNDRFSAERPEGSISTLTIQRTEQRDSAMYRCASSPLPGTENTEAFFGQGTRLTVV.

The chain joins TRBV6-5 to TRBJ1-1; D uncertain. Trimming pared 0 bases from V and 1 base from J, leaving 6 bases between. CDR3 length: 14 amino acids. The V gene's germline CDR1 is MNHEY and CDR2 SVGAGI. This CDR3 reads CASSYSTRNTEAFF. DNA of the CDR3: TGTGCCAGCAGTTACTCGACACGGAACACTGAAGCTTTCTTT.

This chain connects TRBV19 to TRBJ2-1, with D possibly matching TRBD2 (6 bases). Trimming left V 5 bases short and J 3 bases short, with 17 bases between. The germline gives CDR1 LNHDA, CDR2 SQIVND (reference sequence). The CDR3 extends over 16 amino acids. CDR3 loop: CASSLIGVGGYNEQFF. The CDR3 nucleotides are TGTGCCAGTAGTCTTATTGGCGTCGGGGGCTACAATGAGCAGTTCTTC.

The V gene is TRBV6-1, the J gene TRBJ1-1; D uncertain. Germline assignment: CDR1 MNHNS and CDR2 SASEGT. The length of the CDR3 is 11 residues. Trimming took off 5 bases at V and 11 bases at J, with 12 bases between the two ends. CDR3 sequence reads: CASSYNLRAFF. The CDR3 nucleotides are TGTGCCAGCAGTTACAATTTGCGGGCTTTCTTT.

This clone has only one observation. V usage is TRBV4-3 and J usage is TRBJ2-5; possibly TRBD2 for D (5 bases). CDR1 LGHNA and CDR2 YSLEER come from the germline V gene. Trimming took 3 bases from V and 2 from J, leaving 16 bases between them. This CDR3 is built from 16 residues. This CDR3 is CASSQEVRLGQETQYF. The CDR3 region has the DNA TGCGCCAGCAGCCAGGAGGTTAGGTTGGGTCAAGAGACCCAGTACTTC.

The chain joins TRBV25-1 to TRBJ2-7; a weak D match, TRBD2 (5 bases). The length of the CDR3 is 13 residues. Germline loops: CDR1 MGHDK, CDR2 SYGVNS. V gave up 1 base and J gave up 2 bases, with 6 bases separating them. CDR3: CASSESGTYEQYF. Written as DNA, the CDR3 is TGTGCCAGCAGTGAATCCGGGACCTACGAGCAGTACTTC.

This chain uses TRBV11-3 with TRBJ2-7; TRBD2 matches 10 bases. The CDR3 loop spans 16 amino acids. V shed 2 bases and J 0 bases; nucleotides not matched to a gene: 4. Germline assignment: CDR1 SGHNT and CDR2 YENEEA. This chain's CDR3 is CASSLSLAGASYEQYF. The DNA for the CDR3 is TGTGCCAGCAGCTTAAGTCTAGCGGGGGCCTCCTACGAGCAGTACTTC.

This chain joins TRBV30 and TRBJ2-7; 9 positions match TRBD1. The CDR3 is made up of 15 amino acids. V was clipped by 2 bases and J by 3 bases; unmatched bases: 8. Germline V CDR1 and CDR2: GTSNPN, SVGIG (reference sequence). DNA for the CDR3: TGTGCCTGGAGTAAAGCCGGGACAGGGAACTACGAGCAGTACTTC. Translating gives CAWSKAGTGNYEQYF.

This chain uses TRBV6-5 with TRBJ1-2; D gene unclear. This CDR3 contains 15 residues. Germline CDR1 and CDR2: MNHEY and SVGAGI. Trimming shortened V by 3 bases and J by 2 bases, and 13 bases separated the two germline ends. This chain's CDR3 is CASSYSLGNNYGYTF. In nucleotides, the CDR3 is TGTGCCAGCAGTTATTCGTTGGGGAACAACTATGGCTACACCTTC.

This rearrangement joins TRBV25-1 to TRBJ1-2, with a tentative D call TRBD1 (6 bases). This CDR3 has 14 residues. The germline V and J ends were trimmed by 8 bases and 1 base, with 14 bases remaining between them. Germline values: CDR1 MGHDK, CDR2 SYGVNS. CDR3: CASGGGSLNYGYTF. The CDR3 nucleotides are TGTGCCAGCGGAGGGGGGAGCCTTAACTATGGCTACACCTTC.

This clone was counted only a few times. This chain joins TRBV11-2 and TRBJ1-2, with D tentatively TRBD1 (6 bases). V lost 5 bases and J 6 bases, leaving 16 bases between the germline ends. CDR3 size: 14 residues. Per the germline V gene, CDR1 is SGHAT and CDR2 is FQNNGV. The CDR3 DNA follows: TGTGCCAGCAGCGATGAAACAGGGAGGGATGGCTACACCTTC. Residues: CASSDETGRDGYTF.

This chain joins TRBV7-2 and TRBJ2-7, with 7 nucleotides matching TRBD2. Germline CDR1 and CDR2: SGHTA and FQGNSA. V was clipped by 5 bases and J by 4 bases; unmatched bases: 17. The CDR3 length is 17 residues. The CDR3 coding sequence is TGTGCCAGCAGCCTCTCTAGCGGTGGGACCAAGAAGTACGAGCAGTACTTC. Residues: CASSLSSGGTKKYEQYF.

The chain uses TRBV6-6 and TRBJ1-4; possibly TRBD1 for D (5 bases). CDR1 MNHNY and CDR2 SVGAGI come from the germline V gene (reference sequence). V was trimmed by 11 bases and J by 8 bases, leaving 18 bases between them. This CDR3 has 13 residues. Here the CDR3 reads CAASGLAGEKLFF. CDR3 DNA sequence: TGTGCCGCTTCGGGGCTGGCAGGCGAAAAACTGTTTTTT.

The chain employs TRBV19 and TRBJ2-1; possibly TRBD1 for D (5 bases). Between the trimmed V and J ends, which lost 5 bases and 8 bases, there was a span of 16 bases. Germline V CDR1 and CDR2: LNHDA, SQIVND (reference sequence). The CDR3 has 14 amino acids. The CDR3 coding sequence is TGTGCCAGTAGTTATTTAGGTGGGGCAGATGAGCAGTTCTTC. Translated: CASSYLGGADEQFF.

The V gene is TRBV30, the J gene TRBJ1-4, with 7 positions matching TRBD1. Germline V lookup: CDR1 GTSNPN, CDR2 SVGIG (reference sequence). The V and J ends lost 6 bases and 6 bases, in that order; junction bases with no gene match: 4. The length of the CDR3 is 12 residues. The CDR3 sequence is CACQGGDEKLFF. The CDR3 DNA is TGTGCCTGCCAGGGGGGCGATGAAAAACTGTTTTTT. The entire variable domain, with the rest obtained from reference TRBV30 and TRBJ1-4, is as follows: SQTIHQWPATLVQPVGSPLSLECTVEGTSNPNLYWYRQAAGRGLQLLFYSVGIGQISSEVPQNLSASRPQDRQFILSSKKLLLSDSGFYLCACQGGDEKLFFGSGTQLSVL.

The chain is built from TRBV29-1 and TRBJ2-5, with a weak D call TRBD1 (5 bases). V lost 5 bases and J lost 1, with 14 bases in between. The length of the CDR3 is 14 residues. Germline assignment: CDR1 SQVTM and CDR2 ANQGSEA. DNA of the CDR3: TGCAGCGTTCCCCACCGAGACAGCCAAGAGACCCAGTACTTC. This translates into CSVPHRDSQETQYF.

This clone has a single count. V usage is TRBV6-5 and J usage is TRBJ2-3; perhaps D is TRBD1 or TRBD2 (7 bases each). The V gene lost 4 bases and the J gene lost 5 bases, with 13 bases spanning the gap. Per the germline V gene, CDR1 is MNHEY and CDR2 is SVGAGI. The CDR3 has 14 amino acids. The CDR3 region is CASSWGGGRDTQYF. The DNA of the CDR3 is TGTGCCAGCAGTTGGGGAGGGGGCAGAGATACGCAGTATTTT.

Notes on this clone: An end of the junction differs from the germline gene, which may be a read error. Written as DNA, the CDR3 is TGTGCCAGCAGTGAAGCGCTCAGCCCGGGACTAGATAAGTTC. Translated: CASSEALSPGLDKF. The chain carries TRBV2 and TRBJ2-7; the match to TRBD2 covers 8 bases. CDR1 and CDR2 (germline): SNHLY, FYNNEI. The CDR3 loop spans 14 amino acids.

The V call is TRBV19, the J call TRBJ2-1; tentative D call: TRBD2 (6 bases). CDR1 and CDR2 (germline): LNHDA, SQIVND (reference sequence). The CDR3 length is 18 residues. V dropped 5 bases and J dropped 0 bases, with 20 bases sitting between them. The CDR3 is CASSLLPPRGISYNEQFF. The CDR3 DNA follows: TGTGCCAGTAGTCTCCTCCCCCCTCGGGGGATCTCCTACAATGAGCAGTTCTTC.

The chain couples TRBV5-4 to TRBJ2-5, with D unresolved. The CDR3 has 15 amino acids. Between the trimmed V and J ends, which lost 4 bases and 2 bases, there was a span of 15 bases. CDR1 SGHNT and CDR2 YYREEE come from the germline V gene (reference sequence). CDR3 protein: CASSNIPEGQETQYF. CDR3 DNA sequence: TGTGCCAGCAGCAATATTCCCGAAGGTCAAGAGACCCAGTACTTC.

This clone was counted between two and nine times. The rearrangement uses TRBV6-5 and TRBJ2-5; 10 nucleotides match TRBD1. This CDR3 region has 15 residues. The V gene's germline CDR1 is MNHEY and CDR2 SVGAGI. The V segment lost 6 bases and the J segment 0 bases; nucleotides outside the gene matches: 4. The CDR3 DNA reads TGTGCCAGCAGAGCGGACAGGGGGAACCAAGAGACCCAGTACTTC. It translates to CASRADRGNQETQYF.

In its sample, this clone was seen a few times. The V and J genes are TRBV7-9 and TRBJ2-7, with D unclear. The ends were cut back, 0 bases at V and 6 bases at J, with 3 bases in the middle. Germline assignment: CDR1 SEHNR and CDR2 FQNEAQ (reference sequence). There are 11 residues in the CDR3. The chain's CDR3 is CASSLATEQYF. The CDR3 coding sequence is TGTGCCAGCAGCTTAGCGACCGAGCAGTACTTC.

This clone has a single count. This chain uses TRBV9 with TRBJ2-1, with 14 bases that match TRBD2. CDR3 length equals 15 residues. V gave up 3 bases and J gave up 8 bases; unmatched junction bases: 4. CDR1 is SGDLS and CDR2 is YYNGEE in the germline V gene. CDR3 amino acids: CASSEGTSGSYEQFF. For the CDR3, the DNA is TGTGCCAGCAGCGAGGGGACTAGCGGGAGCTATGAGCAGTTCTTC. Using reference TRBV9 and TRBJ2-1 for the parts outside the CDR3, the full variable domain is DSGVTQTPKHLITATGQRVTLRCSPRSGDLSVYWYQQSLDQGLQFLIQYYNGEERAKGNILERFSAQQFPDLHSELNLSSLELGDSALYFCASSEGTSGSYEQFFGPGTRLTVL.

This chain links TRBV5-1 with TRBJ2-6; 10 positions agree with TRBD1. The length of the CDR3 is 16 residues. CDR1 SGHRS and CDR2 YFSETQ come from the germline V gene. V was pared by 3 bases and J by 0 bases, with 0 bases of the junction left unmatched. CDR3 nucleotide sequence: TGCGCCAGCAGCTGGACAGGGGGCTCTGGGGCCAACGTCCTGACTTTC. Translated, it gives CASSWTGGSGANVLTF.

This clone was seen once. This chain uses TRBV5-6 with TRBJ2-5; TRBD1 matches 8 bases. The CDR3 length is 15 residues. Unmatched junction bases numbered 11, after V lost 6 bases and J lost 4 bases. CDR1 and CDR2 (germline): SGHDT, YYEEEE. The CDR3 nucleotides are TGTGCCAGCACGGGGCGCGGGGACAGGAGAGAGACCCAGTACTTC. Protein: CASTGRGDRRETQYF.

CDR3 loop: CATSRDDGVPLEQYF. In nucleotides, the CDR3 is TGTGCCACCAGCAGAGATGATGGAGTTCCCCTCGAGCAGTACTTC. The V call is TRBV15, the J call TRBJ2-7, with D unresolved. Trimming removed 0 bases at V and 6 bases at J, with 15 bases between. Germline lookup yields CDR1 LNHNV and CDR2 YYDKDF (reference sequence). This CDR3 comprises 15 residues.

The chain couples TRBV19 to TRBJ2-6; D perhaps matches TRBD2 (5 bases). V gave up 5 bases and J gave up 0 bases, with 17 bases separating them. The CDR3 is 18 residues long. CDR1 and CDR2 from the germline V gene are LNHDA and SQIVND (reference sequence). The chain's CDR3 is CASSPPMPDYSGANVLTF. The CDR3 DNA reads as TGTGCCAGTAGTCCCCCTATGCCCGACTACTCTGGGGCCAACGTCCTGACTTTC.

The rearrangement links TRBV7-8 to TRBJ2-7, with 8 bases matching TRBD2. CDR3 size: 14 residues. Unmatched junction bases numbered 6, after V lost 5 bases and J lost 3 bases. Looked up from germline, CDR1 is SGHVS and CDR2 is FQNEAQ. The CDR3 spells CASSPGLGGYEQYF. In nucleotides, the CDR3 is TGTGCCAGCAGCCCGGGACTAGGGGGCTACGAGCAGTACTTC.